A single sample is the source of the 23 T cell receptor beta chains below, sequenced in a study of T cell therapy after organ transplantation. Antigen specificity for these receptors is unknown. Libraries were prepared by immunoSEQ multiplex PCR; TCRdb keeps only in-frame clonotypes and omits some of them. The sample yields 51,000 or so clones, 94% seen once. The specimen was CD8+ T cells from blood, collected before autologous CMV-specific T cell therapy. These receptor sequences come from a human patient who had received a solid organ transplant and had CMV disease.

This clone has a single count. V is TRBV4-1 and J is TRBJ2-1; the match to TRBD1 covers 9 bases. The germline V gene has CDR1 MGHRA and CDR2 YSYEKL. Trimming took 0 bases from V and 3 from J; bases not matched to a gene: 6. The CDR3 totals 17 residues. The CDR3 nucleotides read TGCGCCAGCAGCCAAGATTGGGGGACAGGGATCTACAATGAGCAGTTCTTC. Translated, it gives CASSQDWGTGIYNEQFF.

This chain uses TRBV6-6 with TRBJ1-1, with 10 bases matching TRBD1. CDR3 length: 15 amino acids. CDR1 is MNHNY, CDR2 SVGAGI, per germline (reference sequence). The V segment lost 7 bases and the J segment 5 bases; nucleotides outside the gene matches: 10. CDR3: CASTPGQGRDTEAFF. The CDR3 nucleotides read TGTGCCAGCACACCGGGACAGGGGAGGGATACTGAAGCTTTCTTT.

V is TRBV6-5 and J is TRBJ1-1; 8 bases fit TRBD1. The V gene's germline CDR1 is MNHEY and CDR2 SVGAGI. Trimming took 6 bases from V and 1 from J; bases not matched to a gene: 4. The CDR3 runs 14 residues. The CDR3: CASRPGQGNTEAFF. CDR3 in DNA: TGTGCCAGCAGGCCTGGACAGGGGAACACTGAAGCTTTCTTT.

The rearrangement links TRBV15 to TRBJ2-2; D may be TRBD2 (5 bases). The CDR3 extends over 17 amino acids. The V end was cut by 2 bases, the J end by 8 bases, with 21 bases between. The germline CDR1 and CDR2 sequences are LNHNV and YYDKDF (reference sequence). CDR3 bases: TGTGCCACCAGCAGACCTGCCCTTCTAGCTCAGTCGGGGGAGCTGTTTTTT. It codes for CATSRPALLAQSGELFF.

This clone was observed a single time. The chain employs TRBV27 and TRBJ2-5; D is perhaps TRBD1 or TRBD2 (5 bases each). V lost 5 bases, J lost 5 bases, and 15 bases lay in between. CDR1 and CDR2 (germline): MNHEY, SMNVEV (reference sequence). The CDR3 runs 14 residues. CDR3 nucleotide sequence: TGTGCCAGCAGTATCGGACTCGAGGGGGAGACCCAGTACTTC. Encoded protein: CASSIGLEGETQYF.

V is TRBV27 and J is TRBJ2-5, with D tentatively TRBD2 (6 bases). TRBJ2-7 explains the end of the DNA better; the J call may be wrong. The V gene's germline CDR1 is MNHEY and CDR2 SMNVEV (reference sequence). There are 13 residues in the CDR3. The CDR3: CASSLRGNVEQYF. The CDR3 DNA reads as TGTGCCAGCAGTTTGCGGGGTAACGTCGAGCAGTACTTC.

This clone has a single count. This chain connects TRBV5-6 to TRBJ1-1; 8 positions agree with TRBD1. This CDR3 is built from 15 residues. Germline assignment: CDR1 SGHDT and CDR2 YYEEEE. Trimming removed 0 bases from V and 4 bases from J; junction bases left unmatched: 5. In DNA form, the CDR3 reads TGTGCCAGCAGCTTGGTCCGACAGGGGACCACTGAAGCTTTCTTT. Translation: CASSLVRQGTTEAFF.

The gene calls are TRBV7-8 and TRBJ1-5; D perhaps matches TRBD1 (6 bases). In germline, CDR1 is SGHVS, CDR2 FQNEAQ. The CDR3 extends over 16 amino acids. V was clipped by 2 bases and J by 2 bases, with 13 bases between them. The DNA for the CDR3 is TGTGCCAGCAGCTTACCCGGGACACTCGGCAATCAGCCCCAGCATTTT. This encodes CASSLPGTLGNQPQHF.

This clone was detected a few times. The chain has TRBV7-8 and TRBJ2-7, with D unresolved. CDR3 length: 13 residues. Germline CDR1 SGHVS, CDR2 FQNEAQ. V lost 1 base and J lost 6, with 10 bases in between. CDR3 nucleotide sequence: TGTGCCAGCAGCTTAGGGCTGGTAGGCGAGCAGTACTTC. Encoded protein: CASSLGLVGEQYF.

This clone was seen once. Written as DNA, the CDR3 is TGTGCCAGCAGCCCGACAGGGAACTATGGCTACACCTTC. Translated: CASSPTGNYGYTF. The rearrangement uses TRBV11-2 and TRBJ1-2; 7 bases match TRBD1. Trimming took 5 bases from V and 2 from J; bases not matched to a gene: 2. Germline loops: CDR1 SGHAT, CDR2 FQNNGV. CDR3 length: 13 residues. Variable domain in full (rest from reference TRBV11-2 and TRBJ1-2): EAGVAQSPRYKIIEKRQSVAFWCNPISGHATLYWYQQILGQGPKLLIQFQNNGVVDDSQLPKDRFSAERLKGVDSTLKIQPAKLEDSAVYLCASSPTGNYGYTFGSGTRLTVV.

The CDR3, as DNA: TGTGCCAGCAGTGGGGTGACAGATCCCCCCGACGAGCAGTACTTC. This translates into CASSGVTDPPDEQYF. The genes are TRBV2 and TRBJ2-7; the D gene is possibly TRBD1 (5 bases). The CDR3 length is 15 residues. V was clipped by 4 bases and J by 5 bases, with 18 bases between them. The V gene's germline CDR1 is SNHLY and CDR2 FYNNEI.

In its sample, this clone was seen once. The rearrangement links TRBV19 to TRBJ1-1; 11 bases map to TRBD1. The germline V gene has CDR1 LNHDA and CDR2 SQIVND (reference sequence). CDR3 size: 17 residues. J lost 3 bases, V lost 2 bases, and 8 bases had no gene match. The CDR3 here is CASSIRTGGAFDTEAFF. Written as DNA, the CDR3 is TGTGCCAGTAGTATAAGGACAGGGGGCGCCTTCGACACTGAAGCTTTCTTT.

For this clone: Lacking the conserved final phenylalanine or tryptophan, this CDR3 likely reflects a read error. No DNA is shown, since the ends of the CDR3 on it are uncertain; the CDR3 is the one TCRdb lists. This rearrangement joins TRBV7-9 to TRBJ1-2. Both ends counted, the CDR3 spans 10 residues. Germline V gene data show CDR1 as SEHNR and CDR2 as FQNEAQ (reference sequence). CDR3 loop: CASSWARLQV.

This clone showed up just once. This chain joins TRBV5-1 and TRBJ2-3, with D uncertain. V lost 0 bases and J 7 bases, leaving 15 bases between the germline ends. Germline lookup yields CDR1 SGHRS and CDR2 YFSETQ. This CDR3 is built from 15 residues. In DNA, the CDR3 is TGCGCCAGCAGCTTGGCCGACATACTTCCTAATACGCAGTATTTT. It encodes CASSLADILPNTQYF.

This rearrangement joins TRBV7-7 to TRBJ2-7; 7 bases are a match to TRBD2. The CDR3 sequence is 15 residues long. Per germline, CDR1 SSHAT and CDR2 FNYEAQ (reference sequence). Trimming cost V 5 bases and J 5 bases; bases outside gene matches: 12. CDR3 bases: TGTGCCAGCAGCCCCCGCGCAGCGGGAACCGACGAGCAGTACTTC. It translates to CASSPRAAGTDEQYF.

This chain uses TRBV30 with TRBJ2-2; possibly TRBD1 for D (5 bases). This CDR3 comprises 13 residues. Trimming stripped 0 bases from V and 3 bases from J, with 5 bases between. The germline CDR1 and CDR2 sequences are GTSNPN and SVGIG (reference sequence). The CDR3 here is CAWSVQDTGELFF. Here the CDR3 DNA reads TGTGCCTGGAGTGTACAGGACACCGGGGAGCTGTTTTTT.

The chain uses TRBV2 and TRBJ2-3, with 10 bases identical to TRBD2. V gave up 9 bases and J gave up 7 bases; unmatched junction bases: 10. Germline CDR1 and CDR2: SNHLY and FYNNEI. The CDR3 is 14 amino acids. The CDR3 nucleotides read TGTGCCAGACAAATTCTAGCGGGAGAGCATACGCAGTATTTT. Translating it yields CARQILAGEHTQYF.

The J gene is TRBJ2-7, the V gene TRBV5-6; D assignment may be TRBD1 or TRBD2 (5 bases each). CDR3 size: 16 residues. Per the germline V gene, CDR1 is SGHDT and CDR2 is YYEEEE. V shed 4 bases and J shed 3 bases, with 20 bases lying between them. In DNA form, the CDR3 reads TGTGCCAGCAGCCCCTCTCCCGGGGCCGAAGACTACGAGCAGTACTTC. It translates to CASSPSPGAEDYEQYF.

The gene calls are TRBV19 and TRBJ2-1; unclear D gene. The germline gives CDR1 LNHDA, CDR2 SQIVND (reference sequence). Trimming removed 5 bases at V and 4 bases at J, with 9 bases between. This CDR3 has 13 amino acids. This chain's CDR3 is CASSAARYNEQFF. CDR3 nucleotides: TGTGCCAGTAGTGCGGCTAGATACAATGAGCAGTTCTTC.

CDR3 region: CAWSSVLQELFF. DNA of the CDR3: TGTGCCTGGAGTAGCGTCTTACAGGAACTGTTTTTT. This chain uses TRBV30 with TRBJ1-4, with a weak D call TRBD1 (5 bases). The CDR3 has 12 residues. V was cut by 2 bases and J by 12 bases, with 13 bases left in between. Germline V gene data show CDR1 as GTSNPN and CDR2 as SVGIG (reference sequence).

The chain couples TRBV7-7 to TRBJ2-5; 7 positions agree with TRBD2. The J call may be mistaken, given a closer DNA end match to TRBJ2-7. Germline V gene data show CDR1 as SSHAT and CDR2 as FNYEAQ (reference sequence). The CDR3 has 15 amino acids. The DNA of the CDR3 is TGTGCCAGCAGCCCCCGCGCAGCGGGAACCGACGAGCAGTACTTC. Its protein product is CASSPRAAGTDEQYF.

This clone was picked up a small number of times. This rearrangement joins TRBV5-6 to TRBJ1-2, with D possibly being TRBD1 (6 bases). This CDR3 comprises 12 residues. Germline-derived CDR1 and CDR2 are SGHDT and YYEEEE. Trimming left V 4 bases short and J 2 bases short, with 6 bases between. CDR3 nucleotides: TGTGCCAGCAGCGGACAGAACTATGGCTACACCTTC. Amino acid sequence: CASSGQNYGYTF.

This chain uses TRBV4-1 with TRBJ2-2; 9 bases are a match to TRBD1. CDR1 and CDR2 from the germline V gene are MGHRA and YSYEKL. Trimming at V came to 3 bases and at J to 6 bases, leaving 5 bases not matched to a gene. This CDR3 is 15 amino acids long. The CDR3 DNA reads as TGCGCCAGCAGCCACCAACAGGGGGCGTCCGGGGAGCTGTTTTTT. It encodes CASSHQQGASGELFF.